The 32 T cell receptor beta chains given below trace back to one sample, sequenced in a study of blood T cells in healthy people across ages (dated by TCRdb to between 2014 and 2017). Library method: 5' RACE. TCRdb shows the sequencer as Illumina HiSeq 2500. The second PCR ran for roughly 7 to 11 cycles and used a J-beta primer mix along with a sample-barcoded 5' primer. The public reads were reprocessed in TCRdb via fastp at Q25 and MiXCR, keeping in-frame beta chains. Merged by CDR3 protein, the rows form single entries marked with the most common genes and DNA. The sample table holds 750,000 to 950,000 distinct CDR3 sequences, of which roughly 50% were seen once. The ten largest clones represent under 50% of the sample. The sample comprised blood. Receptors were obtained from a man older than 75 in good health.

The chain has TRBV6-5 and TRBJ1-2, with a weak D call TRBD1 (6 bases). CDR1 is MNHEY, CDR2 SVGAGI, per germline. Trimming pared 5 bases from V and 0 bases from J, leaving 13 bases between. The CDR3 is 15 residues long. In nucleotides, the CDR3 is TGTGCCAGCAGTGTAACAGGGTCGACTAACTATGGCTACACCTTC. Translation gives CASSVTGSTNYGYTF.

This clonotype was picked up a small number of times. For the CDR3, the DNA is TGTGCCAGCAGTGAACTCGGGAGTAAACGTGGCTACACCTTC. Residues: CASSELGSKRGYTF. V gene TRBV6-1 combines with J gene TRBJ1-2; no clear D. This CDR3 comprises 14 residues. The V gene's germline CDR1 is MNHNS and CDR2 SASEGT. V was trimmed by 2 bases and J by 7 bases, leaving 14 bases between them.

In its sample, this clonotype was seen many times. The chain joins TRBV29-1 to TRBJ2-7; D is possibly TRBD1 (5 bases). V was cut by 6 bases and J by 6 bases, with 18 bases left in between. The CDR3 is 13 amino acids. Germline CDR1 and CDR2: SQVTM and ANQGSEA. Here the CDR3 DNA reads TGCAGCGTGCTGGACACGCAGGTGGGCGAGCAGTACTTC. Amino acid sequence: CSVLDTQVGEQYF.

The chain carries TRBV10-3 and TRBJ2-4; D may be TRBD1 (6 bases). The J call is in doubt because the DNA end fits TRBJ2-5 better. The CDR3 contains 15 residues. The V gene's germline CDR1 is ENHRY and CDR2 SYGVKD. DNA of the CDR3: TGTGCCATCAGCCAGTCTGGGACAAGTCAAGAGACCCAGTACTTC. Amino acids: CAISQSGTSQETQYF.

The V gene is TRBV2, the J gene TRBJ2-1; TRBD1 or TRBD2 may be the D gene (5 bases each). The CDR3 covers 15 residues. From germline, CDR1 is SNHLY and CDR2 FYNNEI. V dropped 2 bases and J dropped 8 bases, with 16 bases sitting between them. As DNA, the CDR3 is TGTGCCAGCAGTGAACCCGCGGGTGGGACCGATGAGCAGTTCTTC. It is translated as CASSEPAGGTDEQFF.

The chain has TRBV20-1 and TRBJ2-2; weak D call: TRBD2 (6 bases). The CDR3 has 15 amino acids. Germline CDR1 reads DFQATT; CDR2 reads SNEGSKA (reference sequence). V lost 5 bases to trimming and J lost 4 bases, with 17 bases between them. The CDR3 is CSALLAGKGTGELFF. Written as DNA, the CDR3 is TGCAGTGCTTTATTGGCGGGAAAGGGCACCGGGGAGCTGTTTTTT.

This chain links TRBV6-1 with TRBJ1-1, with unresolved D. Per the germline V gene, CDR1 is MNHNS and CDR2 is SASEGT. V lost 11 bases to trimming and J lost 11 bases, with 21 bases between them. This CDR3 contains 12 residues. CDR3 region: CAANTPVPSAFF. DNA for the CDR3: TGTGCCGCTAATACGCCGGTCCCCTCCGCTTTCTTT.

This clonotype was picked up a small number of times. The chain joins TRBV29-1 to TRBJ2-5, with D tentatively TRBD1 (5 bases). This CDR3 spans 14 amino acids. CDR1 is SQVTM, CDR2 ANQGSEA, per germline. V lost 1 base to trimming and J lost 2 bases, with 11 bases between them. The chain's CDR3 is CSVEAGAVQETQYF. In nucleotides, the CDR3 is TGCAGCGTTGAAGCTGGGGCAGTTCAAGAGACCCAGTACTTC. Supplemented by reference TRBV29-1 and TRBJ2-5, the full variable domain reads SAVISQKPSRDICQRGTSLTIQCQVDSQVTMMFWYRQQPGQSLTLIATANQGSEATYESGFVIDKFPISRPNLTFSTLTVSNMSPEDSSIYLCSVEAGAVQETQYFGPGTRLLVL.

This rearrangement joins TRBV5-1 to TRBJ2-5; no clear D. The CDR3 runs 13 residues. Germline V gene lookup returns CDR1 SGHRS and CDR2 YFSETQ. Between the trimmed V and J ends, which lost 0 bases and 4 bases, there was a span of 7 bases. This CDR3 is CASSLGVTETQYF. The CDR3 region has the DNA TGCGCCAGCAGCTTGGGGGTGACAGAGACCCAGTACTTC.

This rearrangement joins TRBV7-2 to TRBJ2-7, with 11 bases lining up with TRBD2. Germline CDR1 and CDR2: SGHTA and FQGNSA. Trimming took 3 bases from V and 4 from J; bases not matched to a gene: 5. This CDR3 is 15 amino acids long. For the CDR3, the DNA is TGTGCCAGCAGCTTTTACGGGACTAGCGGTTACGAGCAGTACTTC. This translates into CASSFYGTSGYEQYF.

The chain employs TRBV27 and TRBJ2-7, with 9 nucleotides matching TRBD1. After removal of 2 bases from V and 0 bases from J, the junction contained 8 bases not matched to a gene. Germline assignment: CDR1 MNHEY and CDR2 SMNVEV (reference sequence). The CDR3 is made up of 17 amino acids. The CDR3 region is CASSLLTGTGTSYEQYF. CDR3 coding DNA: TGTGCCAGCAGTTTACTTACCGGGACAGGGACCTCCTACGAGCAGTACTTC.

The chain couples TRBV7-2 to TRBJ1-1; D call uncertain. The germline V gene encodes CDR1 SGHTA and CDR2 FQGNSA. The V gene lost 0 bases and the J gene lost 4 bases, with 6 bases spanning the gap. CDR3 length: 13 amino acids. CDR3: CASSLALLTEAFF. The CDR3 DNA is TGTGCCAGCAGCTTAGCGTTACTCACTGAAGCTTTCTTT.

V and J are TRBV7-2 and TRBJ2-3; possibly TRBD2 for D (5 bases). The CDR3 is made up of 15 amino acids. The V and J ends lost 1 base and 8 bases respectively, with 16 bases between them. The germline CDR1 and CDR2 sequences are SGHTA and FQGNSA. CDR3 nucleotide sequence: TGTGCCAGCAGCTTAGTGGAGGCAGCCCGGGGTACGCAGTATTTT. It codes for CASSLVEAARGTQYF. Supplemented by reference TRBV7-2 and TRBJ2-3, the full variable domain reads GAGVSQSPSNKVTEKGKDVELRCDPISGHTALYWYRQSLGQGLEFLIYFQGNSAPDKSGLPSDRFSAERTGGSVSTLTIQRTQQEDSAVYLCASSLVEAARGTQYFGPGTRLTVL.

The table lists this clonotype with a few counts. This chain joins TRBV29-1 and TRBJ1-1; D gene ambiguous. This CDR3 is built from 13 residues. In germline, CDR1 is SQVTM, CDR2 ANQGSEA. The V and J ends lost 1 base and 3 bases respectively, with 9 bases between them. Here the CDR3 DNA reads TGCAGCGTTGAAGGCTTTCGGGACACTGAAGCTTTCTTT. This codes for CSVEGFRDTEAFF.

The count of this clonotype is one. The chain carries TRBV7-2 and TRBJ2-5; D perhaps matches TRBD1 (6 bases). CDR3 size: 16 residues. V lost 4 bases to trimming and J lost 1 base, with 16 bases between them. Germline V gene lookup returns CDR1 SGHTA and CDR2 FQGNSA. The CDR3: CASSSQLGQLQETQYF. CDR3 DNA: TGTGCCAGCAGCTCTCAATTGGGACAACTCCAAGAGACCCAGTACTTC.

This clonotype was counted a single time. This sequence joins TRBV9 and TRBJ1-1, with TRBD1 as a possible D gene (6 bases). V dropped 4 bases and J dropped 4 bases, with 11 bases sitting between them. CDR3 length equals 13 residues. CDR1 is SGDLS, CDR2 YYNGEE, per germline. The CDR3 DNA is TGTGCCAGCAGCCAGTGGGGGCCCACTGAAGCTTTCTTT. Residues: CASSQWGPTEAFF.

The CDR3 nucleotides are TGTGCCAGCAGTTACGGCGGGATGAACAATGAGCAGTTCTTC. Protein: CASSYGGMNNEQFF. V usage is TRBV6-2 or TRBV6-3 and J usage is TRBJ2-1; D is perhaps TRBD2 (6 bases). Germline values: CDR1 MNHEY, CDR2 SVGEGT. The CDR3 has 14 residues. V shed 2 bases and J shed 5 bases, with 10 bases lying between them.

This clonotype has only a few counts. V is TRBV6-6 and J is TRBJ1-2, with unresolved D. From germline, CDR1 is MNHNY and CDR2 SVGAGI (reference sequence). With 3 bases removed from V and 4 bases from J, the gap between germline ends came to 9 bases. The CDR3 extends over 13 amino acids. CDR3 in DNA: TGTGCCAGCAGTTATCCGGGCGGCTATGGCTACACCTTC. It specifies CASSYPGGYGYTF.

Note on this clonotype: A much larger clone lies a single base off, so this may be a read error. This chain links TRBV27 with TRBJ2-1; D not resolved. Between the trimmed V and J ends, which lost 1 base and 2 bases, there was a span of 3 bases. The length of the CDR3 is 13 residues. Germline V lookup: CDR1 MNHEY, CDR2 SMNVEV (reference sequence). CDR3 in DNA: TGTGCCAGCAGTTTATTCCCCTACAATGAGCAGTTCTTC. Its translation is CASSLFPYNEQFF.

V and J are TRBV24-1 and TRBJ2-1; 13 bases line up with TRBD2. Germline lookup yields CDR1 KGHDR and CDR2 SFDVKD. The CDR3 length is 17 residues. V shed 2 bases and J 3 bases; nucleotides not matched to a gene: 3. The CDR3 region is CATSDWRLAGGYNEQFF. CDR3 sequence (DNA): TGTGCCACCAGTGATTGGAGACTAGCGGGAGGCTACAATGAGCAGTTCTTC.

V usage is TRBV5-1 and J usage is TRBJ1-1; D may be TRBD1 (5 bases). This CDR3 is built from 15 residues. The V gene's germline CDR1 is SGHRS and CDR2 YFSETQ. Trimming took 4 bases from V and 1 from J, leaving 14 bases between them. CDR3 amino acids: CASSGDGDPNTEAFF. CDR3 sequence (DNA): TGCGCCAGCAGCGGAGACGGGGACCCGAACACTGAAGCTTTCTTT.

The chain links TRBV5-1 to TRBJ2-7; possible D gene TRBD1, 6 bases. Germline V lookup: CDR1 SGHRS, CDR2 YFSETQ. The CDR3 has 14 amino acids. Between the trimmed V and J ends, which lost 0 bases and 2 bases, there was a span of 9 bases. The chain's CDR3 is CASSLGDNPYEQYF. The CDR3 region has the DNA TGCGCCAGCAGCTTGGGGGACAACCCCTACGAGCAGTACTTC.

CDR3 region: CASSLDGAGTDTQYF. CDR3 nucleotides: TGCGCCAGCAGCTTGGATGGGGCTGGCACAGATACGCAGTATTTT. The chain joins TRBV5-1 to TRBJ2-3; the D gene is possibly TRBD1 (5 bases). Germline CDR1 reads SGHRS; CDR2 reads YFSETQ. The CDR3 extends over 15 amino acids. Trimming cost V 0 bases and J 1 base, with 9 bases left between them.

The rearrangement links TRBV28 to TRBJ2-3, with TRBD2 identical over 12 bases. The V gene end was trimmed by 5 bases and the J gene end by 14 bases; junction bases not matched to a gene: 20. Germline loops: CDR1 MDHEN, CDR2 SYDVKM. CDR3 length: 17 amino acids. This CDR3 is CASSAYRLAGDHRYAYF. CDR3 sequence (DNA): TGTGCCAGCAGTGCCTACCGACTAGCGGGAGACCACAGATACGCGTATTTT. The variable domain in full, with the rest retrieved from reference TRBV28 and TRBJ2-3, is DVKVTQSSRYLVKRTGEKVFLECVQDMDHENMFWYRQDPGLGLRLIYFSYDVKMKEKGDIPEGYSVSREKKERFSLILESASTNQTSMYLCASSAYRLAGDHRYAYFGPGTRLTVL.

The sample holds a few counts of this clonotype. This chain connects TRBV7-8 to TRBJ2-5; no definite D call. The J call may be wrong; the DNA end is better matched by TRBJ2-7. The CDR3 has 17 residues. Germline-derived CDR1 and CDR2 are SGHVS and FQNEAQ. The CDR3 nucleotides read TGTGCCAGCAGCTTAGGGAAAGGCACGTGGGTTACCTACGAGCAGTACTTC. Amino acid sequence: CASSLGKGTWVTYEQYF.

The gene calls are TRBV12-3 or TRBV12-4 and TRBJ2-3; 11 positions match TRBD2. The CDR3 spans 16 residues. The junction had 5 bases not matched to a gene; V was cut back by 4 bases and J by 2 bases. The chain's CDR3 is CASSSLTSGATDTQYF. In DNA, the CDR3 is TGTGCCAGCAGTTCCTTGACTAGCGGGGCCACAGATACGCAGTATTTT.

This chain links TRBV11-2 with TRBJ2-4, with D unresolved. The end of the DNA aligns better with TRBJ2-7, so the J call may be wrong. This CDR3 has 14 amino acids. Germline V gene lookup returns CDR1 SGHAT and CDR2 FQNNGV. CDR3 region: CASSPPGRRHEQYF. CDR3 nucleotide sequence: TGTGCCAGCAGCCCCCCGGGCCGCCGCCACGAGCAGTACTTC.

The V gene is TRBV20-1, the J gene TRBJ2-3; 9 bases are shared with TRBD2. Germline V gene lookup returns CDR1 DFQATT and CDR2 SNEGSKA (reference sequence). CDR3 length: 14 residues. Trimming cost V 3 bases and J 3 bases; bases outside gene matches: 4. CDR3 coding DNA: TGCAGTGCTAGTCCCCTAGCGGGGACAGATACGCAGTATTTT. Protein: CSASPLAGTDTQYF.

The V gene is TRBV2, the J gene TRBJ2-1; D is tentatively TRBD1 or TRBD2 (5 bases each). With 10 bases removed from V and 10 bases from J, the gap between germline ends came to 20 bases. The CDR3 runs to 13 residues. From germline, CDR1 is SNHLY and CDR2 FYNNEI. The chain's CDR3 is CATSGDLAIEQFF. CDR3 nucleotide sequence: TGTGCCACCTCTGGGGACCTAGCAATCGAGCAGTTCTTC.

This sequence joins TRBV5-1 and TRBJ1-5; 8 bases agree with TRBD1. Looked up from germline, CDR1 is SGHRS and CDR2 is YFSETQ. The length of the CDR3 is 14 residues. V shed 5 bases and J 3 bases; nucleotides not matched to a gene: 4. This CDR3 reads CASSTGGFNQPQHF. The DNA of the CDR3 is TGCGCCAGCAGTACAGGGGGATTCAATCAGCCCCAGCATTTT.

The sample holds a few counts of this clonotype. The chain employs TRBV14 and TRBJ2-7, with TRBD2 identical over 12 bases. This CDR3 is built from 15 residues. V trimming: 4 bases; J trimming: 5 bases; junction bases outside the gene matches: 6. CDR1 and CDR2 from the germline V gene are SGHDN and FVKESK. The CDR3 loop reads CASSPGTSGFDEQYF. DNA for the CDR3: TGTGCCAGCAGCCCCGGGACTAGCGGGTTCGACGAGCAGTACTTC.

V is TRBV30 and J is TRBJ2-3; 10 positions agree with TRBD2. This CDR3 is built from 15 residues. Germline values: CDR1 GTSNPN, CDR2 SVGIG (reference sequence). V gave up 2 bases and J gave up 14 bases; unmatched junction bases: 16. CDR3 DNA sequence: TGTGCCTGGAGTCCTAGCGGGAGAGGGCGTAGATACGCGTATTTT. Translated, it gives CAWSPSGRGRRYAYF.